Listed below are T cell receptor beta chains from one sample, sequenced in a study of beta chain features in type 1 diabetes. The method was immunoSEQ multiplex PCR; TCRdb's version includes in-frame clones alone and lacks a portion of them. The sample includes 500,000 to 850,000 clones, over 12% of them seen just once. The sequenced material came from naive CD4+ T cells from blood. All receptors derive from a young man with type 1 diabetes. CDR3s include the opening cysteine and the closing phenylalanine or tryptophan. D genes are given only for firm matches. For some rows the clone size is stated as once, few or many, or as a class when expanded; others skip it.

V gene: TRBV30; J gene: TRBJ2-1; CDR3 length: 15; clone size: NA; D gene: TRBD2; CDR3 protein: CAWKIAGSSYNEQFF; CDR3 DNA: TGTGCCTGGAAAATAGCGGGAAGCTCCTACAATGAGCAGTTCTTC
V gene: TRBV29-1; J gene: TRBJ1-2; CDR3 length: 14; clone size: NA; D gene: TRBD1; CDR3 protein: CSVVGTGTNYGYTF; CDR3 DNA: TGCAGCGTTGTTGGGACAGGGACAAACTATGGCTACACCTTC
V gene: TRBV9; J gene: TRBJ2-3; CDR3 length: 15; clone size: NA; D gene: NA; CDR3 protein: CASSVGQGSTDTQYF; CDR3 DNA: TGTGCCAGCAGCGTAGGTCAGGGTAGCACAGATACGCAGTATTTT
V gene: TRBV4-3; J gene: TRBJ2-2; CDR3 length: 13; clone size: few; D gene: NA; CDR3 protein: CASSQDRNGELFF; CDR3 DNA: TGCGCCAGCAGCCAAGATCGCAACGGGGAGCTGTTTTTT
V gene: TRBV9; J gene: TRBJ2-3; CDR3 length: 19; clone size: NA; D gene: NA; CDR3 protein: CASSPRGRATNLSTDTQYF; CDR3 DNA: TGTGCCAGCAGCCCCCGTGGCAGGGCCACGAATCTGAGCACAGATACGCAGTATTTT
V gene: TRBV7-2; J gene: TRBJ2-3; CDR3 length: 15; clone size: NA; D gene: NA; CDR3 protein: CASSLVSSGTDTQYF; CDR3 DNA: TGTGCCAGCAGCTTAGTGTCAAGTGGCACAGATACGCAGTATTTT
V gene: TRBV6-1; J gene: TRBJ2-7; CDR3 length: 14; clone size: NA; D gene: TRBD1; CDR3 protein: CASSFLPGGREQYF; CDR3 DNA: TGTGCCAGCAGTTTCCTTCCAGGGGGACGGGAGCAGTACTTC
V gene: TRBV14; J gene: TRBJ2-5; CDR3 length: 14; clone size: NA; D gene: TRBD2; CDR3 protein: CASSQGLAGATQYF; CDR3 DNA: TGTGCCAGCAGCCAAGGACTAGCGGGAGCGACCCAGTACTTC
V gene: TRBV7-2; J gene: TRBJ2-5; CDR3 length: 16; clone size: NA; D gene: NA; CDR3 protein: CASSLGWGRGQETQYF; CDR3 DNA: TGTGCCAGCAGCTTAGGCTGGGGAAGGGGGCAAGAGACCCAGTACTTC
V gene: TRBV5-6; J gene: TRBJ2-5; CDR3 length: 17; clone size: NA; D gene: NA; CDR3 protein: CASSLGAGLGAPETQYF; CDR3 DNA: TGTGCCAGCAGTCTGGGGGCCGGCCTTGGGGCTCCGGAGACCCAGTACTTC
V gene: TRBV7-2; J gene: TRBJ1-3; CDR3 length: 15; clone size: NA; D gene: TRBD1; CDR3 protein: CASSLDRGAGNTIYF; CDR3 DNA: TGTGCCAGCAGCTTAGACAGGGGAGCTGGAAACACCATATATTTT
V gene: TRBV4-3; J gene: TRBJ2-2; CDR3 length: 17; clone size: NA; D gene: NA; CDR3 protein: CASSQDRRAARLGELFF; CDR3 DNA: TGCGCCAGCAGCCAAGATCGTCGAGCGGCGAGATTAGGGGAGCTGTTTTTT
V gene: TRBV11-2; J gene: TRBJ2-1; CDR3 length: 17; clone size: NA; D gene: TRBD2; CDR3 protein: CASSLVSGAFSYNEQFF; CDR3 DNA: TGTGCCAGCAGCTTAGTAAGCGGGGCTTTCTCCTACAATGAGCAGTTCTTC
V gene: TRBV6-6; J gene: TRBJ2-4; CDR3 length: 12; clone size: NA; D gene: NA; CDR3 protein: CASSPPLDIQYF; CDR3 DNA: TGTGCCAGCAGCCCTCCGCTGGACATTCAGTACTTC
V gene: TRBV29-1; J gene: TRBJ2-2; CDR3 length: 15; clone size: NA; D gene: TRBD1; CDR3 protein: CSAKSGTANTGELFF; CDR3 DNA: TGCAGCGCAAAATCCGGGACAGCGAACACCGGGGAGCTGTTTTTT
V gene: TRBV13; J gene: TRBJ1-1; CDR3 length: 15; clone size: NA; D gene: NA; CDR3 protein: CASSQRTLRSTEAFF; CDR3 DNA: TGTGCCAGCAGCCAAAGGACATTACGGAGCACTGAAGCTTTCTTT
V gene: TRBV7-9; J gene: TRBJ1-1; CDR3 length: 12; clone size: NA; D gene: NA; CDR3 protein: CASSPRAVQAFF; CDR3 DNA: TGTGCCAGCAGCCCAAGGGCAGTACAAGCTTTCTTT
V gene: TRBV4-1; J gene: TRBJ1-2; CDR3 length: 14; clone size: few; D gene: NA; CDR3 protein: CASYSLPLNYGYTF; CDR3 DNA: TGCGCCAGCTACAGCTTACCCTTAAACTATGGCTACACCTTC
V gene: TRBV29-1; J gene: TRBJ1-1; CDR3 length: 15; clone size: NA; D gene: NA; CDR3 protein: CSVDSPLGGNTEAFF; CDR3 DNA: TGCAGCGTTGATTCCCCGTTAGGGGGGAATACTGAAGCTTTCTTT
V gene: TRBV29-1; J gene: TRBJ2-3; CDR3 length: 14; clone size: few; D gene: NA; CDR3 protein: CSVGGRSGTDTQYF; CDR3 DNA: TGCAGCGTTGGGGGGAGATCGGGCACAGATACGCAGTATTTT
V gene: TRBV2; J gene: TRBJ1-4; CDR3 length: 13; clone size: NA; D gene: TRBD1; CDR3 protein: CASIQQGVEKLFF; CDR3 DNA: TGTGCCAGCATCCAGCAGGGGGTTGAAAAACTGTTTTTT
V gene: TRBV2; J gene: TRBJ1-2; CDR3 length: 13; clone size: NA; D gene: NA; CDR3 protein: CASSVDSSYGYTF; CDR3 DNA: TGTGCCAGCAGTGTCGACTCGTCCTATGGCTACACCTTC
V gene: TRBV18; J gene: TRBJ1-1; CDR3 length: 14; clone size: NA; D gene: NA; CDR3 protein: CASSPPLGNTEAFF; CDR3 DNA: TGTGCCAGCTCACCACCGTTGGGCAACACTGAAGCTTTCTTT
V gene: TRBV7-9; J gene: TRBJ2-2; CDR3 length: 13; clone size: few; D gene: NA; CDR3 protein: CASSLWDTGELFF; CDR3 DNA: TGTGCCAGCAGCTTATGGGATACCGGGGAGCTGTTTTTT
V gene: TRBV25-1; J gene: TRBJ2-2; CDR3 length: 12; clone size: few; D gene: NA; CDR3 protein: CASPSPSGELFF; CDR3 DNA: TGTGCCAGCCCGTCTCCCTCCGGGGAGCTGTTTTTT
V gene: TRBV5-1; J gene: TRBJ2-5; CDR3 length: 14; clone size: NA; D gene: TRBD2; CDR3 protein: CASSTSGIQETQYF; CDR3 DNA: TGCGCCAGCAGCACTAGCGGAATTCAAGAGACCCAGTACTTC
V gene: TRBV11-3; J gene: TRBJ2-6; CDR3 length: 13; clone size: NA; D gene: NA; CDR3 protein: CASSLVREGTLTF; CDR3 DNA: TGTGCCAGCAGCTTAGTCCGGGAAGGCACCCTGACTTTC
V gene: TRBV19; J gene: TRBJ1-2; CDR3 length: 17; clone size: few; D gene: TRBD1; CDR3 protein: CASSLGTADRVNYGYTF; CDR3 DNA: TGTGCCAGTAGCCTTGGGACAGCCGACCGAGTAAACTATGGCTACACCTTC
V gene: TRBV18; J gene: TRBJ1-6; CDR3 length: 15; clone size: NA; D gene: TRBD1; CDR3 protein: CASRHPGTENSPLHF; CDR3 DNA: TGTGCCAGCCGCCATCCCGGGACAGAAAATTCACCCCTCCACTTT
V gene: TRBV7-2; J gene: TRBJ2-3; CDR3 length: 14; clone size: few; D gene: NA; CDR3 protein: CASSLIQGTDTQYF; CDR3 DNA: TGTGCCAGCAGCTTAATCCAGGGGACAGATACGCAGTATTTT
V gene: TRBV7-2; J gene: TRBJ2-6; CDR3 length: 18; clone size: few; D gene: NA; CDR3 protein: CASSLALLVSSGANVLTF; CDR3 DNA: TGTGCCAGCAGCTTAGCACTGTTGGTTAGCTCTGGGGCCAACGTCCTGACTTTC